The 16 T cell receptor beta chains given below trace back to one sample, sequenced in a study of blood T cell repertoires in COVID-19. The method was immunoSEQ multiplex PCR; TCRdb's version includes in-frame clones alone and lacks a portion of them. Of approximately 60,000 clones in the sample, roughly 80% are singletons; the top ten hold over 15%. The sample taken for sequencing was peripheral blood. The receptors here all came from a man aged 65 to 79 with active COVID-19.

This clone showed up just a few times. This CDR3 is also generated by other DNA sequences in the sample. V and J are TRBV4-1 and TRBJ2-1, with TRBD2 as a possible D gene (6 bases). Between the trimmed V and J ends, which lost 0 bases and 0 bases, there was a span of 9 bases. Per germline, CDR1 MGHRA and CDR2 YSYEKL. The length of the CDR3 is 16 residues. The CDR3 coding sequence is TGCGCCAGCAGCCAAGATGCCGGGAGCTCCTACAATGAGCAGTTCTTC. Translated: CASSQDAGSSYNEQFF.

J is TRBJ2-1 and V is TRBV7-3; no reliable D call. Trimming took off 5 bases at V and 5 bases at J, with 10 bases between the two ends. Per the germline V gene, CDR1 is SGHTA and CDR2 is FQGTGA. The CDR3 totals 13 residues. The CDR3: CASSLFGHNEQFF. DNA of the CDR3: TGTGCCAGCAGCCTATTTGGGCACAATGAGCAGTTCTTC.

This chain connects TRBV5-6 to TRBJ1-3, with a tentative D call TRBD1 (6 bases). V lost 4 bases, J lost 0 bases, and 14 bases lay in between. Germline assignment: CDR1 SGHDT and CDR2 YYEEEE. The CDR3 runs to 16 residues. CDR3 in amino acids: CASSLDTGSSGNTIYF. The DNA for the CDR3 is TGTGCCAGCAGCCTTGATACAGGGAGCTCTGGAAACACCATATATTTT.

V is TRBV11-2 and J is TRBJ2-1; TRBD2 agrees at 7 bases. The CDR3 is 13 amino acids. Germline lookup yields CDR1 SGHAT and CDR2 FQNNGV. The V segment lost 6 bases and the J segment 6 bases; nucleotides outside the gene matches: 5. For the CDR3, the DNA is TGTGCCAGCAGTGTCGAGCGGGGCAATGAGCAGTTCTTC. It translates to CASSVERGNEQFF.

The J gene is TRBJ1-1, the V gene TRBV6-2 or TRBV6-3, with 8 nucleotides matching TRBD1. Looked up from germline, CDR1 is MNHEY and CDR2 is SVGEGT. The trim removed 0 bases at V and 5 bases at J, leaving 2 bases unmatched. CDR3 length: 14 residues. CDR3 region: CASSYSTGVTEAFF. The CDR3 nucleotides are TGTGCCAGCAGTTACTCGACAGGGGTAACTGAAGCTTTCTTT.

This chain joins TRBV7-3 and TRBJ2-1; TRBD2 matches at 10 bases. The length of the CDR3 is 13 residues. Germline trimming cut 5 bases from V and 9 bases from J; bases unmatched to any gene: 4. The germline gives CDR1 SGHTA, CDR2 FQGTGA. The CDR3 region has the DNA TGTGCCAGCAGCCCGGGGACTAGCGTTGAGCAGTTCTTC. Translated: CASSPGTSVEQFF.

This chain links TRBV2 with TRBJ2-7, with 8 bases that match TRBD2. The V segment lost 4 bases and the J segment 3 bases; nucleotides outside the gene matches: 2. The germline gives CDR1 SNHLY, CDR2 FYNNEI. The CDR3 totals 13 residues. CDR3 DNA: TGTGCCAGCAGTGCTGCGGGGGGCTACGAGCAGTACTTC. Translating gives CASSAAGGYEQYF. The full variable domain, its missing parts supplied by reference TRBV2 and TRBJ2-7, is EPEVTQTPSHQVTQMGQEVILRCVPISNHLYFYWYRQILGQKVEFLVSFYNNEISEKSEIFDDQFSVERPDGSNFTLKIRSTKLEDSAMYFCASSAAGGYEQYFGPGTRLTVT.

CDR3 sequence (DNA): TGTGCCAGCACCCGAAGGGGGACTACAGACACCGGGGAGCTGTTTTTT. It yields the protein CASTRRGTTDTGELFF. V is TRBV11-2 and J is TRBJ2-2; maybe TRBD2 (7 bases). The CDR3 contains 16 residues. Trimming took off 7 bases at V and 3 bases at J, with 18 bases between the two ends. CDR1 and CDR2 (germline): SGHAT, FQNNGV.

The chain couples TRBV18 to TRBJ2-2; 8 nucleotides align to TRBD1. Germline CDR1 KGHSH, CDR2 LQKENI. Unmatched junction bases numbered 9, after V lost 4 bases and J lost 5 bases. This CDR3 spans 16 amino acids. As DNA, the CDR3 is TGTGCCAGCTCACGCCGCGGGACAGGCTCTACCGGGGAGCTGTTTTTT. It specifies CASSRRGTGSTGELFF.

V usage is TRBV6-2 or TRBV6-3 and J usage is TRBJ2-1, with D hard to call. CDR3 length equals 11 residues. The V and J ends lost 5 bases and 8 bases respectively, with 7 bases between them. CDR1 MNHEY and CDR2 SVGEGT come from the germline V gene. The CDR3 sequence: CASSNQYEQFF. Written as DNA, the CDR3 is TGTGCCAGCAGTAATCAGTATGAGCAGTTCTTC.

The V gene is TRBV15, the J gene TRBJ2-5; 8 nucleotides align to TRBD2. CDR3 length: 16 amino acids. V lost 2 bases and J lost 6; bases outside the gene matches: 11. From germline, CDR1 is LNHNV and CDR2 YYDKDF (reference sequence). The CDR3 loop is CATSRFAAGVGQTQYF. DNA of the CDR3: TGTGCCACCAGCAGATTCGCAGCGGGAGTGGGTCAGACCCAGTACTTC.

V is TRBV6-5 and J is TRBJ1-2; possibly TRBD1 for D (5 bases). The germline V and J ends were trimmed by 7 bases and 4 bases, with 19 bases remaining between them. Germline lookup yields CDR1 MNHEY and CDR2 SVGAGI. This CDR3 has 15 residues. CDR3 sequence: CASTSWGTGGYGYTF. The CDR3 DNA sequence: TGTGCCAGCACCTCGTGGGGGACGGGGGGCTATGGCTACACCTTC.

This clone was seen only a few times. This chain joins TRBV5-5 and TRBJ1-3, with a tentative D call TRBD1 (6 bases). The germline gives CDR1 SGHKS, CDR2 YYEKEE (reference sequence). The CDR3 is made up of 14 amino acids. The V and J ends lost 6 bases and 3 bases respectively, with 13 bases between them. CDR3 sequence (DNA): TGTGCCAGCACCAGCAGGGGAAGTGGAAACACCATATATTTT. It codes for CASTSRGSGNTIYF.

J is TRBJ1-6 and V is TRBV5-4; D uncertain. CDR1 SGHNT and CDR2 YYREEE come from the germline V gene (reference sequence). Between the trimmed V and J ends, which lost 0 bases and 5 bases, there was a span of 6 bases. The CDR3 consists of 14 residues. Here the CDR3 DNA reads TGTGCCAGCAGCTTGGTTGGCCATAATTCACCCCTCCACTTT. Its translation is CASSLVGHNSPLHF.

The gene calls are TRBV4-1 and TRBJ2-5; 8 nucleotides match TRBD2. V lost 0 bases, J lost 6 bases, and 9 bases stayed unmatched. This CDR3 has 16 amino acids. Germline V lookup: CDR1 MGHRA, CDR2 YSYEKL. The DNA of the CDR3 is TGCGCCAGCAGCCAAGATCTTACGGCGGGAGGACAGACCCAGTACTTC. The encoded protein is CASSQDLTAGGQTQYF.

This clone was recorded only once. The J gene is TRBJ2-3, the V gene TRBV11-3, with 9 bases lining up with TRBD2. Trimming cost V 2 bases and J 14 bases; bases outside gene matches: 8. The CDR3 covers 13 residues. Per germline, CDR1 SGHNT and CDR2 YENEEA. CDR3 nucleotide sequence: TGTGCCAGCAGCTTAACCCTAGCGGGGTTCGTGTATTTT. It specifies CASSLTLAGFVYF.